This entry is about one T cell receptor (beta chain). Its antigen remains unknown. This entry comes from a study of cytomegalovirus exposure and HLA in healthy donors. General observations from the study: For TCR beta chains, V- and J-gene trimming was later linked to a missense DCLRE1C variant. Cytomegalovirus association was listed for about 180 TCR beta chains.

The PCR had 60 Vbeta and 13 Jbeta primers. Generated by immunoSEQ multiplex PCR, the TCRdb table keeps only in-frame clones and is missing some. Of some 160,000 clones in the sample, roughly 80% are singletons; the top ten hold 1.4%. The sample taken for sequencing was PBMCs. This TCR was sampled from a male donor in good health and CMV-seronegative.

The chain's CDR3 is CASSLEGGVREQYF. The CDR3 nucleotides are TGTGCCAGCAGCTTGGAAGGGGGAGTTAGGGAGCAGTACTTC. The J gene is TRBJ2-7, the V gene TRBV5-4, with TRBD1 as a possible D gene (6 bases). V lost 0 bases and J lost 7, with 14 bases in between. Per the germline V gene, CDR1 is SGHNT and CDR2 is YYREEE (reference sequence). The CDR3 totals 14 residues. Looking up the rest from reference TRBV5-4 and TRBJ2-7 gives the full variable domain: ETGVTQSPTHLIKTRGQQVTLRCSSQSGHNTVSWYQQALGQGPQFIFQYYREEENGRGNFPPRFSGLQFPNYSSELNVNALELDDSALYLCASSLEGGVREQYFGPGTRLTVT.